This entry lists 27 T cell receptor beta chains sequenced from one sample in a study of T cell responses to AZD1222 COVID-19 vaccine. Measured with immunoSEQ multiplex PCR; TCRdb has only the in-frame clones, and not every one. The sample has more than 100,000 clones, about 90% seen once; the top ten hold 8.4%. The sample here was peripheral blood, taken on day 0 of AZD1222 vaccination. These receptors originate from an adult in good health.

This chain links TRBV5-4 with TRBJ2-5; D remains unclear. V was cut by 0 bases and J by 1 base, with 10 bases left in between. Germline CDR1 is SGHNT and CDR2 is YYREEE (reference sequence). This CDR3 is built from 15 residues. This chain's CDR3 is CASSLVPRSQETQYF. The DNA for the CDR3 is TGTGCCAGCAGCTTGGTTCCGCGGAGCCAAGAGACCCAGTACTTC.

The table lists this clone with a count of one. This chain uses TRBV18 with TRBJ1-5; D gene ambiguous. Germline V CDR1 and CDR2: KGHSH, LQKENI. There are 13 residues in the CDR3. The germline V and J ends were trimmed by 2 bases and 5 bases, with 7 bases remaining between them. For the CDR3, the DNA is TGTGCCAGCTCACCAGGTATCGATCAGCCCCAGCATTTT. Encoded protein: CASSPGIDQPQHF.

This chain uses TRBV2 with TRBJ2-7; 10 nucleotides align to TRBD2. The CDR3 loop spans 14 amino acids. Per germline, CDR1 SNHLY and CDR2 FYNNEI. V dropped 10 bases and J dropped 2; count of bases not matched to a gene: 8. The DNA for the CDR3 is TGTGCCAACCGACTCGGACTAGCGGCCTACGAGCAGTACTTC. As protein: CANRLGLAAYEQYF.

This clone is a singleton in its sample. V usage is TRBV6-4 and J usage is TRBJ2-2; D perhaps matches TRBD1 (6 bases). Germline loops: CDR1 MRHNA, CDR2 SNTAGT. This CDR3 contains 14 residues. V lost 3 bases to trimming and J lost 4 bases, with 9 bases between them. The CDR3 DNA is TGTGCCAGCAGTGAACAGGGTCTCACCGGGGAGCTGTTTTTT. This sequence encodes CASSEQGLTGELFF.

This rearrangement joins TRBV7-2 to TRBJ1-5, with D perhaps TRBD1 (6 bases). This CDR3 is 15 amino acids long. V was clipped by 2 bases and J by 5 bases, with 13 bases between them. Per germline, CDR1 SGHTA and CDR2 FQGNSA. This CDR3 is CASSLRGGLDQPQHF. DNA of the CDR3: TGTGCCAGCAGCTTAAGAGGGGGGCTGGATCAGCCCCAGCATTTT.

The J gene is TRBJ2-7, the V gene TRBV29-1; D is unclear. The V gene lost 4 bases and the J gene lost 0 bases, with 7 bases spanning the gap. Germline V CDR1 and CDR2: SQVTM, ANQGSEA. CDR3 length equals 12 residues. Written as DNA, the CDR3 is TGCAGCGTTGCTCAAAGCTCCTACGAGCAGTACTTC. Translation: CSVAQSSYEQYF.

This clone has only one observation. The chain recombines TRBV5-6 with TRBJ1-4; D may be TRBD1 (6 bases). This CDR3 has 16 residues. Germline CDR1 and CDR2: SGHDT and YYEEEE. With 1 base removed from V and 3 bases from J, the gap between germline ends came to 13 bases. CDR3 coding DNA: TGTGCCAGCAGCTTGTGGTGGGGGCAATCTAATGAAAAACTGTTTTTT. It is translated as CASSLWWGQSNEKLFF.

CDR3 loop: CASSPAVGYTF. For the CDR3, the DNA is TGTGCCAGCAGCCCCGCCGTCGGCTACACCTTC. This sequence joins TRBV6-5 and TRBJ1-2, with D hard to call. V shed 6 bases and J shed 8 bases, with 10 bases lying between them. CDR1 MNHEY and CDR2 SVGAGI come from the germline V gene. The CDR3 extends over 11 amino acids.

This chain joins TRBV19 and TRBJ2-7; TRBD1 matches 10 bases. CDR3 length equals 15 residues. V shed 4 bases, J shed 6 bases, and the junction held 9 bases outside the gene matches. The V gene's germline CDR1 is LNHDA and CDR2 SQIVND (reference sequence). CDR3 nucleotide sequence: TGTGCCAGTAGTACTCAGACAGGGGGCGCGTCCGAGCAGTACTTC. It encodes CASSTQTGGASEQYF.

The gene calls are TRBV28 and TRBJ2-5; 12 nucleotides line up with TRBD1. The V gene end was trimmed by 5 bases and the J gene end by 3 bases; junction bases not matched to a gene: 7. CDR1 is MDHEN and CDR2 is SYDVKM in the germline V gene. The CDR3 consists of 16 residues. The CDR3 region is CASSPSGTGGEETQYF. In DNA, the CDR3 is TGTGCCAGCAGTCCCTCCGGGACAGGGGGCGAAGAGACCCAGTACTTC.

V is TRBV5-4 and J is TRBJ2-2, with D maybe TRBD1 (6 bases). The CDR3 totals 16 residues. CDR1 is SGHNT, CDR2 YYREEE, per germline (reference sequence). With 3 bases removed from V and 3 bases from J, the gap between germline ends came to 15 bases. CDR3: CASSSIQGPHTGELFF. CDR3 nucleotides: TGTGCCAGCAGCTCGATACAGGGCCCTCACACCGGGGAGCTGTTTTTT.

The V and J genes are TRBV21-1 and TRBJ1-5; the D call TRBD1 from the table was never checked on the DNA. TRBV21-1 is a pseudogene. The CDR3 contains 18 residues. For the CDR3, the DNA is TGTGCCAGCACCCATAAGTCCAACATCCGACAGGGGAATCAGCCCCAGCATTTT. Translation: CASTHKSNIRQGNQPQHF.

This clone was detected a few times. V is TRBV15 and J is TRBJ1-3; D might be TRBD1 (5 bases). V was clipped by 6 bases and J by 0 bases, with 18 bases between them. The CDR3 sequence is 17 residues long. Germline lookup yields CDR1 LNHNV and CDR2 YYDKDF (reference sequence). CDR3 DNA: TGTGCCACCAGAATAGCTTCAGGGTTTTACTCTGGAAACACCATATATTTT. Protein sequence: CATRIASGFYSGNTIYF.

This chain's CDR3 is CAWKSRDRTYEQYF. The CDR3 DNA is TGTGCCTGGAAAAGCCGGGACAGGACCTACGAGCAGTACTTC. This chain connects TRBV30 to TRBJ2-7, with 8 bases that match TRBD1. The CDR3 extends over 14 amino acids. The germline V gene encodes CDR1 GTSNPN and CDR2 SVGIG (reference sequence). V lost 4 bases, J lost 2 bases, and 7 bases stayed unmatched.

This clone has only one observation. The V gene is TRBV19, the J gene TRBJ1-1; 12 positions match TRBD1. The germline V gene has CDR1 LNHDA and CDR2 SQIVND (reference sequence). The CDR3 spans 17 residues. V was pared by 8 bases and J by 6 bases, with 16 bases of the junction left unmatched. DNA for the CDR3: TGTGCCAGTTCCATCCGGGACAGGGGGCCTAGGATCCCTGAAGCTTTCTTT. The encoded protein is CASSIRDRGPRIPEAFF.

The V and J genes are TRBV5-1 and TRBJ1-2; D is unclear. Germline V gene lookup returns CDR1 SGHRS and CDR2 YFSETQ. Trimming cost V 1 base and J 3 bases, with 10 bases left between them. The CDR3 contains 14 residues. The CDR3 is CASSLMPGDYGYTF. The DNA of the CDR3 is TGCGCCAGCAGCTTGATGCCCGGGGACTATGGCTACACCTTC.

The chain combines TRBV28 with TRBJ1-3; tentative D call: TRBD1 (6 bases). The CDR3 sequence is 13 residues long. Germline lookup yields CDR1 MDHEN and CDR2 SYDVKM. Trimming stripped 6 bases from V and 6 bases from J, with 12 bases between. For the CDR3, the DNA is TGTGCCAGCAGACGACAGGATTTAAACACCATATATTTT. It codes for CASRRQDLNTIYF.

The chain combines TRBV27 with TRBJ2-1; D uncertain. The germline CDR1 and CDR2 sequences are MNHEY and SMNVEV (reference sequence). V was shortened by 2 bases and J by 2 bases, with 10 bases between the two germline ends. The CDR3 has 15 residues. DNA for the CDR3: TGTGCCAGCAGTTTAATTAGGTCGGCCTACAATGAGCAGTTCTTC. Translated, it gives CASSLIRSAYNEQFF.

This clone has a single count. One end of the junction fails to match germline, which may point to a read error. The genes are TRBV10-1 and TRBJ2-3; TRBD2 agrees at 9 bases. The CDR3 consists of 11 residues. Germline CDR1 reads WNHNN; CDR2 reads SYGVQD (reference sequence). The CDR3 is CASSAGTSIHF. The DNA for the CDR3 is TGCGCCAGCAGTGCCGGGACTAGCATACATTTT.

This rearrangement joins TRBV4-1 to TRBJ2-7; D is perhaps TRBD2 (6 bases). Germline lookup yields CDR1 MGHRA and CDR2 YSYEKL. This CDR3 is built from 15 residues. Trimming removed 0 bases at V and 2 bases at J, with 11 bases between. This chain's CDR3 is CASSQDRGGAYEQYF. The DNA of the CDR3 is TGCGCCAGCAGCCAAGATCGAGGAGGGGCCTACGAGCAGTACTTC.

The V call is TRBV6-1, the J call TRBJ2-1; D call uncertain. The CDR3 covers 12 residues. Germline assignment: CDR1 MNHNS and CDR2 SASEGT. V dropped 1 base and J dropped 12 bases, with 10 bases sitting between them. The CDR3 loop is CASSEVALSQFF. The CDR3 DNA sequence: TGTGCCAGCAGTGAAGTAGCCCTATCGCAGTTCTTC.

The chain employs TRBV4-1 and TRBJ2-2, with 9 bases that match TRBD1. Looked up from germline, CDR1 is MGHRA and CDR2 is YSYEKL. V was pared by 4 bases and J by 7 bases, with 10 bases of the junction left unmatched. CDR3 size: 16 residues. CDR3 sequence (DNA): TGCGCCAGCAGCCTTACTCGGACAGGGGTGGACGGGGAGCTGTTTTTT. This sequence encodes CASSLTRTGVDGELFF.

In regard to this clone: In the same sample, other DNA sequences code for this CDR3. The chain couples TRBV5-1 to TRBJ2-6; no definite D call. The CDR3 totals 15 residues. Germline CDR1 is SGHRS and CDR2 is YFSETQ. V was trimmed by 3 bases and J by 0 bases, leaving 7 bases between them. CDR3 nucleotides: TGCGCCAGCAGCTCTAGGAGCTCTGGGGCCAACGTCCTGACTTTC. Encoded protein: CASSSRSSGANVLTF.

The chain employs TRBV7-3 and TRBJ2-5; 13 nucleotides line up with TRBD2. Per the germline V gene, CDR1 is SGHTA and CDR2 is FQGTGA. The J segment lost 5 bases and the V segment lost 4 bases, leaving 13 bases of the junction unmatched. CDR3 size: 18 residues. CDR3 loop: CASSSPGTSGRGDETQYF. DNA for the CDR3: TGTGCCAGCAGCTCCCCGGGAACTAGCGGGAGGGGAGATGAGACCCAGTACTTC.

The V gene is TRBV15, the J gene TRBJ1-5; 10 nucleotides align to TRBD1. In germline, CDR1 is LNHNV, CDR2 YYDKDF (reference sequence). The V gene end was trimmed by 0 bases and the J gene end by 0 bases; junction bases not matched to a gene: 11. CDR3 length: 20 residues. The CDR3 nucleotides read TGTGCCACCAGCAGAGATTGGGGCTCGGGACAGGGGTATAGCAATCAGCCCCAGCATTTT. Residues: CATSRDWGSGQGYSNQPQHF. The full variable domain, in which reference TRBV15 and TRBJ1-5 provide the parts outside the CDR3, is DAMVIQNPRYQVTQFGKPVTLSCSQTLNHNVMYWYQQKSSQAPKLLFHYYDKDFNNEADTPDNFQSRRPNTSFCFLDIRSPGLGDTAMYLCATSRDWGSGQGYSNQPQHFGDGTRLSIL.

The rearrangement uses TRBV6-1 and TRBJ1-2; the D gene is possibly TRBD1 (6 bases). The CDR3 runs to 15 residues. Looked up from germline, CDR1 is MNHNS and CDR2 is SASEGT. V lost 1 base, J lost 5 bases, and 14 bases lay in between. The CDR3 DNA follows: TGTGCCAGCAGTGAAGGGGGGGCCAGTCATTATGGCTACACCTTC. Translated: CASSEGGASHYGYTF.

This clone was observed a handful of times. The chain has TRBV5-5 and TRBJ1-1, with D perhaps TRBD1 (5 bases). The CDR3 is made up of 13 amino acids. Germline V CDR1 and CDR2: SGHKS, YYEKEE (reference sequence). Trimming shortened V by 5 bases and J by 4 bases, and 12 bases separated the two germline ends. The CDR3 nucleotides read TGTGCCAGCAGTAGAGAGGGGAGCACTGAAGCTTTCTTT. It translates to CASSREGSTEAFF. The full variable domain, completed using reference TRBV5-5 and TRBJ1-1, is DAGVTQSPTHLIKTRGQQVTLRCSPISGHKSVSWYQQVLGQGPQFIFQYYEKEERGRGNFPDRFSARQFPNYSSELNVNALLLGDSALYLCASSREGSTEAFFGQGTRLTVV.